The 7 T cell receptor beta chains below were found in one sample sequenced in a study of blood T cell repertoires in COVID-19 (dated by TCRdb to 2018 to 2020). Libraries were prepared through the immunoSEQ multiplex PCR assay. TCRdb provides this immuneACCESS table in a form limited to in-frame rearrangements. Some clones are lacking; in checked studies, under half of them reflect an unresolved V gene, and why the rest are absent is not known. The sample records roughly 140,000 clones, roughly 88% of which are singletons. The ten largest clones add up to roughly 1.2% of the sample. The sequencing input was PBMCs or T cells enriched from blood (not recorded which). The receptors come from a woman aged 30 to 39 with acute COVID-19.

This chain uses TRBV7-3 with TRBJ2-2; 11 bases agree with TRBD2. V trimming: 4 bases; J trimming: 1 base; junction bases outside the gene matches: 2. Per germline, CDR1 SGHTA and CDR2 FQGTGA. The CDR3 is made up of 16 amino acids. CDR3 nucleotides: TGTGCCAGCAGCTCCCTAGCGGGAGGGAACACCGGGGAGCTGTTTTTT. Amino acid sequence: CASSSLAGGNTGELFF.

V and J are TRBV30 and TRBJ1-5; 9 nucleotides match TRBD1. Trimming removed 2 bases from V and 6 bases from J; junction bases left unmatched: 2. CDR1 is GTSNPN and CDR2 is SVGIG in the germline V gene (reference sequence). CDR3 length: 13 amino acids. This CDR3 reads CAWSRDRAQPQHF. The CDR3 DNA sequence: TGTGCCTGGAGTAGGGACAGGGCTCAGCCCCAGCATTTT.

The gene calls are TRBV19 and TRBJ1-6, with D unresolved. The CDR3 is 13 amino acids. CDR1 LNHDA and CDR2 SQIVND come from the germline V gene (reference sequence). The V gene lost 5 bases and the J gene lost 5 bases, with 7 bases spanning the gap. The CDR3 nucleotides read TGTGCCAGTAGTGTACAAGATAATTCACCCCTCCACTTT. As protein: CASSVQDNSPLHF. Full variable domain (remainder filled in from reference TRBV19 and TRBJ1-6): DGGITQSPKYLFRKEGQNVTLSCEQNLNHDAMYWYRQDPGQGLRLIYYSQIVNDFQKGDIAEGYSVSREKKESFPLTVTSAQKNPTAFYLCASSVQDNSPLHFGNGTRLTVT.

V gene TRBV5-1 combines with J gene TRBJ2-3, with a weak D call TRBD2 (6 bases). The germline gives CDR1 SGHRS, CDR2 YFSETQ. The CDR3 totals 14 residues. V lost 4 bases to trimming and J lost 5 bases, with 14 bases between them. The CDR3 DNA sequence: TGCGCCAGCAGCACGAGCGGGTCAGGAGATACGCAGTATTTT. Its translation: CASSTSGSGDTQYF. The whole variable domain, remainder taken from reference TRBV5-1 and TRBJ2-3, is KAGVTQTPRYLIKTRGQQVTLSCSPISGHRSVSWYQQTPGQGLQFLFEYFSETQRNKGNFPGRFSGRQFSNSRSEMNVSTLELGDSALYLCASSTSGSGDTQYFGPGTRLTVL.

J is TRBJ1-1 and V is TRBV5-6; TRBD1 agrees at 7 bases. The CDR3 is made up of 13 amino acids. Per germline, CDR1 SGHDT and CDR2 YYEEEE. The V gene end was trimmed by 0 bases and the J gene end by 11 bases; junction bases not matched to a gene: 7. The CDR3 DNA reads TGTGCCAGCAGCTTGGGACAGGGTGATTCGGCTTTCTTT. As protein: CASSLGQGDSAFF.

The rearrangement joins TRBV10-3 to TRBJ2-3, with TRBD2 matching 7 bases. This CDR3 is built from 16 residues. Unmatched junction bases numbered 3, after V lost 0 bases and J lost 0 bases. Germline V CDR1 and CDR2: ENHRY, SYGVKD. CDR3 sequence: CAISESISGSTDTQYF. The CDR3 DNA is TGTGCCATCAGTGAGTCGATTAGCGGGAGCACAGATACGCAGTATTTT.

This clone was seen once. The chain carries TRBV7-8 and TRBJ1-2, with TRBD1 matching over 7 bases. The CDR3 is made up of 13 amino acids. V shed 8 bases and J 4 bases; nucleotides not matched to a gene: 7. The germline V gene has CDR1 SGHVS and CDR2 FQNEAQ. The CDR3 loop reads CASGDRVAYGYTF. CDR3 nucleotides: TGTGCCAGCGGAGACAGGGTGGCCTATGGCTACACCTTC.